A selection of T cell receptor beta chains follows, all from one sample in a study of blood T cells in healthy people across ages. TCRdb ran MiXCR on the 5' RACE reads and lists one entry per CDR3 protein. The table includes hundreds of thousands of distinct CDR3 sequences, about 52% detected once. What was sequenced was blood. The receptors here all came from a woman aged 60-70 years in good health. CDR3s include the opening cysteine and the closing phenylalanine or tryptophan. D genes are given only for firm matches. Size values are once, few and many counts, or a class for expanded clones, and some rows have none.

14	TRBV9	NA	TRBJ2-7	NA	TGTGCCAGCAGCGTAGAAGCGAAAGTTCGAGAGCAGTACTTC	CASSVEAKVREQYF
12	TRBV20-1	NA	TRBJ2-5	NA	TGCAGTGCTAAGGGGAACCAAGAGACCCAGTACTTC	CSAKGNQETQYF
15	TRBV5-1	NA	TRBJ2-7	TRBD2	TGCGCCAGCAGCCCTAGTAGCGGGAGAACCTACGAGCAGTACTTC	CASSPSSGRTYEQYF
15	TRBV5-6	NA	TRBJ1-1	NA	TGTGCCAGCACCGATGCAGCGAGGAGGAACACTGAAGCTTTCTTT	CASTDAARRNTEAFF
14	TRBV2	NA	TRBJ2-1	NA	TGTGCCAGCCATGACAGGTTCCCTTTAAATGAGCAGTTCTTC	CASHDRFPLNEQFF
16	TRBV9	few	TRBJ2-4	NA	TGTGCCAGCAGCGTAGGACAGTTTGAATCCAAAAACATTCAGTACTTC	CASSVGQFESKNIQYF
14	TRBV27	few	TRBJ1-1	NA	TGTGCCAGCAGTACTGACGGCATGAACACTGAAGCTTTCTTT	CASSTDGMNTEAFF
16	TRBV6-2/TRBV6-3	NA	TRBJ2-4	NA	TGTGCCAGCAGTTACGTGCCTAGCAGGAGTAGGGACATTCAGTACTTC	CASSYVPSRSRDIQYF
16	TRBV20-1	NA	TRBJ1-6	NA	TGCAGTGCTAGAGATACAGGGAGCTCCTATAATTCACCCCTCCACTTT	CSARDTGSSYNSPLHF
15	TRBV24-1	few	TRBJ2-5	NA	TGTGCCACCAGTGATTCATGGGGGGCTGGCGAGACCCAGTACTTC	CATSDSWGAGETQYF
16	TRBV2	NA	TRBJ2-5	TRBD2	TGTGCCAGCAGTGAGGGACTAGCGGGAGGGCAAGAGACCCAGTACTTC	CASSEGLAGGQETQYF
13	TRBV29-1	few	TRBJ1-2	TRBD1	TGCAGCGTTCGTGAGACAGGGATCTATGGCTACACCTTC	CSVRETGIYGYTF
14	TRBV12-3/TRBV12-4	NA	TRBJ1-1	NA	TGTGCCAGCAGCCTAGGGAGTGTCAGCACTGAAGCTTTCTTT	CASSLGSVSTEAFF
13	TRBV29-1	NA	TRBJ2-7	TRBD1	TGCAGCGGTGGGGACAGGGTCACCTACGAGCAGTACTTC	CSGGDRVTYEQYF
16	TRBV15	NA	TRBJ2-7	TRBD1	TGTGCCACCAGCAGTCCACCGGGACAGGGGGTCTACGAGCAGTACTTC	CATSSPPGQGVYEQYF
13	TRBV7-3	few	TRBJ1-2	NA	TGTGCCAGCAGCCCCCGACTGAACTATGGCTACACCTTC	CASSPRLNYGYTF
12	TRBV29-1	many	TRBJ2-7	TRBD1	TGCAGCGTCTCACACAGGGGTCGCGAGCAGTACTTC	CSVSHRGREQYF
14	TRBV6-2/TRBV6-3	NA	TRBJ1-1	NA	TGTGCCCGCAGTTACCCGGGGGGGGGCACTGAAGCTTTCTTT	CARSYPGGGTEAFF
15	TRBV4-2	NA	TRBJ2-1	NA	TGTGCCAGCAGCCAAGATTGGGTAGCGGCCAATGAGCAGTTCTTC	CASSQDWVAANEQFF
12	TRBV7-9	NA	TRBJ2-4	NA	TGTGCCAGCAGCTCCTACAGGCGAGAGCAGTACTTC	CASSSYRREQYF
15	TRBV3-1	NA	TRBJ2-1	TRBD1	TGTGCCAGCAGCGAGGGACAGGGGTCCTACAATGAGCTGTTCTTC	CASSEGQGSYNELFF
17	TRBV28	NA	TRBJ2-4	TRBD2	TGTGCCAGCAGTTTAGCGGGCGGGAGTAAAACCAAAAACATTCAGTACTTC	CASSLAGGSKTKNIQYF
16	TRBV11-2	NA	TRBJ2-5	TRBD1	TGTGCCAGCAGCTCTAGGACAGGGAAGAGCCAAGAGACCCAGTACTTC	CASSSRTGKSQETQYF